This passage covers 21 T cell receptor beta chains from one sample sequenced in a study of cytomegalovirus exposure and HLA in healthy donors. PCR was performed using 60 Vbeta and 13 Jbeta primers. Assay: immunoSEQ multiplex PCR; the TCRdb copy retains only in-frame clones and omits some. The data contain about 94,000 clones, around 80% of them seen just once; the ten biggest clones take up just over 0.75%. Sequencing was done on a sample of PBMCs. These receptors were obtained from a woman in her sixties or seventies in good health and CMV-seronegative.

The table lists this clone with a few counts. The chain employs TRBV6-1 and TRBJ1-1; D is perhaps TRBD1 (6 bases). The CDR3 spans 13 residues. V was shortened by 6 bases and J by 1 base, with 9 bases between the two germline ends. Germline CDR1 reads MNHNS; CDR2 reads SASEGT. CDR3 nucleotides: TGTGCCAGCAGACTAGGGGGGAACACTGAAGCTTTCTTT. Residues: CASRLGGNTEAFF.

The gene calls are TRBV6-5 and TRBJ1-2; perhaps TRBD1 as D (6 bases). The V and J ends lost 2 bases and 5 bases respectively, with 15 bases between them. CDR1 MNHEY and CDR2 SVGAGI come from the germline V gene. There are 15 residues in the CDR3. CDR3 in amino acids: CASSYEAGEGYGYTF. CDR3 DNA: TGTGCCAGCAGTTACGAGGCAGGGGAAGGGTATGGCTACACCTTC.

The rearrangement links TRBV7-2 to TRBJ2-3; TRBD1 is a possible D gene (6 bases). This CDR3 is built from 17 residues. Deletions cut 5 bases from V and 0 bases from J, with 18 bases between. CDR1 is SGHTA, CDR2 FQGNSA, per germline. The CDR3, as DNA: TGTGCCAGCAGCCCGCGGTCGTACAGGGCGAGCACAGATACGCAGTATTTT. Residues: CASSPRSYRASTDTQYF. Looking up the rest from reference TRBV7-2 and TRBJ2-3 gives the full variable domain: GAGVSQSPSNKVTEKGKDVELRCDPISGHTALYWYRQSLGQGLEFLIYFQGNSAPDKSGLPSDRFSAERTGGSVSTLTIQRTQQEDSAVYLCASSPRSYRASTDTQYFGPGTRLTVL.

The chain has TRBV7-2 and TRBJ2-3; 11 bases match TRBD2. J lost 5 bases, V lost 5 bases, and 6 bases had no gene match. The CDR3 extends over 15 amino acids. Germline V gene data show CDR1 as SGHTA and CDR2 as FQGNSA. CDR3 DNA: TGTGCCAGCAGCCGTAGCGGGGGGGCCATAGATACGCAGTATTTT. Translation gives CASSRSGGAIDTQYF.

V is TRBV20-1 and J is TRBJ2-3, with a tentative D call TRBD1 (6 bases). This CDR3 is 11 amino acids long. Germline V gene data show CDR1 as DFQATT and CDR2 as SNEGSKA (reference sequence). The V end was cut by 7 bases, the J end by 7 bases, with 12 bases between. CDR3 region: CSERQVNTQYF. In DNA, the CDR3 is TGCAGTGAACGACAGGTCAATACGCAGTATTTT.

This clone appeared a few times. This chain connects TRBV5-6 to TRBJ1-4; tentative D call: TRBD1 (5 bases). This CDR3 contains 14 residues. Trimming took off 0 bases at V and 5 bases at J, with 8 bases between the two ends. Germline V gene lookup returns CDR1 SGHDT and CDR2 YYEEEE. This CDR3 is CASSLGRTNEKLFF. DNA for the CDR3: TGTGCCAGCAGCTTGGGACGGACAAATGAAAAACTGTTTTTT.

V gene TRBV19 combines with J gene TRBJ1-6; TRBD1 matches 8 bases. Germline V lookup: CDR1 LNHDA, CDR2 SQIVND (reference sequence). The length of the CDR3 is 16 residues. V was pared by 5 bases and J by 5 bases, with 8 bases of the junction left unmatched. The chain's CDR3 is CASSFGDRYHNSPLHF. CDR3 DNA: TGTGCCAGTAGTTTCGGGGACAGGTATCATAATTCACCCCTCCACTTT.

The V call is TRBV5-6, the J call TRBJ1-1, with D unclear. The V end was cut by 0 bases, the J end by 6 bases, with 9 bases between. Germline-derived CDR1 and CDR2 are SGHDT and YYEEEE. There are 13 residues in the CDR3. The CDR3 is CASSLAGVPEAFF. The CDR3 DNA follows: TGTGCCAGCAGCTTGGCCGGGGTCCCTGAAGCTTTCTTT.

This chain connects TRBV30 to TRBJ2-3, with 9 bases matching TRBD1. The CDR3 runs to 12 residues. Germline V gene data show CDR1 as GTSNPN and CDR2 as SVGIG (reference sequence). Trimming removed 5 bases from V and 6 bases from J; junction bases left unmatched: 3. The CDR3 reads CAWGTGWDTQYF. The CDR3 DNA is TGTGCCTGGGGGACAGGGTGGGATACGCAGTATTTT.

The J gene is TRBJ1-2, the V gene TRBV2; the D gene is possibly TRBD1 (5 bases). V was shortened by 3 bases and J by 4 bases, with 12 bases between the two germline ends. The V gene's germline CDR1 is SNHLY and CDR2 FYNNEI. There are 14 residues in the CDR3. The CDR3 reads CASSEGQGSYGYTF. The CDR3 DNA reads TGTGCCAGCAGTGAGGGCCAGGGATCCTATGGCTACACCTTC. Full variable domain (rest looked up from reference TRBV2 and TRBJ1-2): EPEVTQTPSHQVTQMGQEVILRCVPISNHLYFYWYRQILGQKVEFLVSFYNNEISEKSEIFDDQFSVERPDGSNFTLKIRSTKLEDSAMYFCASSEGQGSYGYTFGSGTRLTVV.

The chain carries TRBV5-1 and TRBJ2-2; tentatively, D is TRBD1 (6 bases). CDR1 and CDR2 from the germline V gene are SGHRS and YFSETQ. V lost 7 bases, J lost 1 base, and 11 bases lay in between. This CDR3 is 14 amino acids long. The chain's CDR3 is CASGLTGNTGELFF. DNA of the CDR3: TGCGCCAGCGGACTGACAGGGAACACCGGGGAGCTGTTTTTT.

V usage is TRBV11-2 and J usage is TRBJ2-5, with 7 bases fitting TRBD1. CDR1 is SGHAT, CDR2 FQNNGV, per germline. This CDR3 comprises 15 residues. V lost 3 bases, J lost 3 bases, and 7 bases stayed unmatched. CDR3 protein: CASSFMNRGEETQYF. DNA of the CDR3: TGTGCCAGCAGCTTTATGAACAGGGGTGAAGAGACCCAGTACTTC. Together with reference TRBV11-2 and TRBJ2-5, the CDR3 gives the full variable domain: EAGVAQSPRYKIIEKRQSVAFWCNPISGHATLYWYQQILGQGPKLLIQFQNNGVVDDSQLPKDRFSAERLKGVDSTLKIQPAKLEDSAVYLCASSFMNRGEETQYFGPGTRLLVL.

DNA of the CDR3: TGTGCCAGCAGTTTCGGCGGGTCCGAGTTCTTC. As protein: CASSFGGSEFF. The chain has TRBV27 and TRBJ2-1; possibly TRBD2 for D (5 bases). The CDR3 has 11 amino acids. V lost 3 bases and J lost 14, with 11 bases in between. Germline V gene lookup returns CDR1 MNHEY and CDR2 SMNVEV (reference sequence).

The genes are TRBV6-1 and TRBJ2-3, with 14 bases lining up with TRBD2. J gave up 6 bases and V 3 bases, and 5 bases lay outside the gene matches. Germline loops: CDR1 MNHNS, CDR2 SASEGT. There are 16 residues in the CDR3. CDR3 sequence: CASSEGTSGRIDTQYF. The CDR3 DNA sequence: TGTGCCAGCAGTGAGGGGACTAGCGGGAGAATCGATACGCAGTATTTT.

The chain links TRBV30 to TRBJ1-5; D is unresolved. The CDR3 spans 13 residues. Germline-derived CDR1 and CDR2 are GTSNPN and SVGIG (reference sequence). V shed 2 bases and J shed 2 bases, with 7 bases lying between them. Here the CDR3 reads CAWSPSGNQPQHF. The CDR3 bases are TGTGCCTGGAGTCCGTCCGGCAATCAGCCCCAGCATTTT.

This chain connects TRBV5-4 to TRBJ2-1; 8 bases line up with TRBD2. There are 15 residues in the CDR3. V dropped 4 bases and J dropped 4; count of bases not matched to a gene: 7. The germline V gene has CDR1 SGHNT and CDR2 YYREEE (reference sequence). The CDR3, as DNA: TGTGCCAGCAGCCGGGGACTAGATGGATACAATGAGCAGTTCTTC. It codes for CASSRGLDGYNEQFF.

The rearrangement uses TRBV28 and TRBJ1-2; a possible D gene is TRBD1 (6 bases). Looked up from germline, CDR1 is MDHEN and CDR2 is SYDVKM. The CDR3 length is 13 residues. Between the trimmed V and J ends, which lost 6 bases and 5 bases, there was a span of 13 bases. The CDR3 bases are TGTGCCAGCAGCGCCGGGACACTTTATGGCTACACCTTC. This translates into CASSAGTLYGYTF.

This clone was counted only a few times. The chain uses TRBV6-5 and TRBJ2-7, with 8 positions matching TRBD2. The CDR3 runs to 16 residues. CDR1 MNHEY and CDR2 SVGAGI come from the germline V gene. The J segment lost 6 bases and the V segment lost 0 bases, leaving 10 bases of the junction unmatched. Here the CDR3 DNA reads TGTGCCAGCAGTTACTCGGCAGGACTAGCCTTTGGCGAGCAGTACTTC. It specifies CASSYSAGLAFGEQYF.

This rearrangement joins TRBV7-2 to TRBJ1-1, with D tentatively TRBD1 (6 bases). The CDR3 runs to 15 residues. V was clipped by 5 bases and J by 5 bases, with 18 bases between them. Looked up from germline, CDR1 is SGHTA and CDR2 is FQGNSA. CDR3 residues: CASSRTSGAGTEAFF. In DNA, the CDR3 is TGTGCCAGCAGCCGCACTTCAGGGGCAGGGACTGAAGCTTTCTTT.

This clone was seen more than once but under ten times. J is TRBJ2-1 and V is TRBV7-9; 7 nucleotides match TRBD2. CDR1 SEHNR and CDR2 FQNEAQ come from the germline V gene (reference sequence). CDR3 length: 15 residues. V lost 6 bases and J lost 0; bases outside the gene matches: 5. The chain's CDR3 is CASSLSGLSYNEQFF. CDR3 DNA: TGTGCCAGCAGTCTTAGCGGGCTCTCCTACAATGAGCAGTTCTTC.

The rearrangement uses TRBV18 and TRBJ2-5; D is possibly TRBD2 (5 bases). The V end lost 6 bases, the J end lost 3 bases, and 20 bases lay between the germline ends. CDR3 length: 16 amino acids. Germline assignment: CDR1 KGHSH and CDR2 LQKENI. The CDR3, as DNA: TGTGCCAGCTCCTCGTCGGCAGGATCCGGGGAAGAGACCCAGTACTTC. Translating it yields CASSSSAGSGEETQYF.